A selection of T cell receptor beta chains follows, all from one sample in a study of blood T cell repertoires in COVID-19. The table came from immunoSEQ multiplex PCR; TCRdb's copy has only in-frame clones and leaves some out. The sample carries approximately 24,000 clones, about 89% recorded once. Sequencing used peripheral blood. The receptors here all came from a human donor with active COVID-19. The donor label of this sample is uncertain. CDR3s include the opening cysteine and the closing phenylalanine or tryptophan. The D gene is left open where the match is weak. The size of a clone is reported for some rows only, either as once, few or many, or as a class for expanded clones.

-	11	-	TRBJ2-5	TRBV5-4	TGTGCCAGCAGCCCCTCTGAGACCCAGTACTTC	CASSPSETQYF
TRBD2	17	-	TRBJ2-7	TRBV6-2/TRBV6-3	TGTGCCAGCAGCCGGAGCACTAGCGGGAGAACTCGATACGAGCAGTACTTC	CASSRSTSGRTRYEQYF
TRBD2	19	-	TRBJ2-1	TRBV14	TGTGCCAGCAGCCCCGGGGACTCCACTAGCGGAGACTCCTACAATGAGCAGTTCTTC	CASSPGDSTSGDSYNEQFF
TRBD1	17	-	TRBJ1-2	TRBV7-2	TGTGCCAGCAGCGGCGGGACAGGGAGACAGCCTAACTATGGCTACACCTTC	CASSGGTGRQPNYGYTF
-	14	once	TRBJ2-1	TRBV28	TGTGCCAGCAGTTTAGGGAGCCCCTACAATGAGCAGTTCTTC	CASSLGSPYNEQFF
-	13	-	TRBJ2-2	TRBV6-4	TGTGCCAGCAGTCGGGACTGGGCCGGGGAGCTGTTTTTT	CASSRDWAGELFF
TRBD2	15	-	TRBJ2-7	TRBV27	TGTGCCAGCAGTTGGACTAGCGGGAGTTTTTACGAGCAGTACTTC	CASSWTSGSFYEQYF
TRBD1	16	-	TRBJ2-3	TRBV6-2/TRBV6-3	TGTGCCAGCAGTTACCCCGGGACAGGGGGCACAGATACGCAGTATTTT	CASSYPGTGGTDTQYF
-	14	-	TRBJ1-1	TRBV4-2	TGTGCCAGCAGCCAAGACAGGGGAAACACTGAAGCTTTCTTT	CASSQDRGNTEAFF
-	15	-	TRBJ2-5	TRBV7-2	TGTGCCAGCAGCTTAGCGTTCCTAGTAGTAGAGACCCAGTACTTC	CASSLAFLVVETQYF
TRBD2	22	once	TRBJ2-1	TRBV28	TGTGCCAGCAGCTCCACCCTCCCTAGCGGGAGCGCCGGGTGGCGATCCTACAATGAGCAGTTCTTC	CASSSTLPSGSAGWRSYNEQFF
TRBD1	13	-	TRBJ2-5	TRBV18	TGTGCCAGCTCACGCGGACAGGAGGAGACCCAGTACTTC	CASSRGQEETQYF
TRBD1	13	-	TRBJ1-3	TRBV5-1	TGCGCCAGCAGTGAGACAGGGGTCAACACCATATATTTT	CASSETGVNTIYF
-	17	-	TRBJ2-6	TRBV9	TGTGCCAGCAGCTCTTTAGGGGGGGCAGAAGGGGCCAACGTCCTGACTTTC	CASSSLGGAEGANVLTF
TRBD2	19	-	TRBJ2-5	TRBV13	TGTGCCAGCAGCCTGTCGTTTTGGACTAGCGGGAGGGATCCGGGCGACCAGTACTTC	CASSLSFWTSGRDPGDQYF
-	15	-	TRBJ2-7	TRBV7-3	TGTGCCAGCAGCCCTTCCCCGACTAGTCAATACGAGCAGTACTTC	CASSPSPTSQYEQYF
-	16	once	TRBJ2-5	TRBV6-6	TGTGCCAGCAGTCCCGTAGCCGGCCAGCACCAAGAGACCCAGTACTTC	CASSPVAGQHQETQYF